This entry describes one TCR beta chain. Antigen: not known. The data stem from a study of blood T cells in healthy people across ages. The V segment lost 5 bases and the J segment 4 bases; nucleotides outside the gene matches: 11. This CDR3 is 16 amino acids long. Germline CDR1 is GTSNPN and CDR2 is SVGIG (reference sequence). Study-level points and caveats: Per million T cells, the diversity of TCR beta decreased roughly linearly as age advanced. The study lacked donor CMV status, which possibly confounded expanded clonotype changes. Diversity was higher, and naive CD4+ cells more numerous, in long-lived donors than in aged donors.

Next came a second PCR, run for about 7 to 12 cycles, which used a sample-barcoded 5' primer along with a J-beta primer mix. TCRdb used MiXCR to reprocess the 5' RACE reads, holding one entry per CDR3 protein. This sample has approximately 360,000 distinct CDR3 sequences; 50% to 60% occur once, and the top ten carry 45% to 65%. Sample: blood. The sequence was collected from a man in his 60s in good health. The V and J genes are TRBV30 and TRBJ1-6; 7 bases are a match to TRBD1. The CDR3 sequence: CAWGAPGQPYNSPLHF. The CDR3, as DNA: TGTGCCTGGGGTGCTCCGGGACAGCCATATAATTCACCCCTCCACTTT.